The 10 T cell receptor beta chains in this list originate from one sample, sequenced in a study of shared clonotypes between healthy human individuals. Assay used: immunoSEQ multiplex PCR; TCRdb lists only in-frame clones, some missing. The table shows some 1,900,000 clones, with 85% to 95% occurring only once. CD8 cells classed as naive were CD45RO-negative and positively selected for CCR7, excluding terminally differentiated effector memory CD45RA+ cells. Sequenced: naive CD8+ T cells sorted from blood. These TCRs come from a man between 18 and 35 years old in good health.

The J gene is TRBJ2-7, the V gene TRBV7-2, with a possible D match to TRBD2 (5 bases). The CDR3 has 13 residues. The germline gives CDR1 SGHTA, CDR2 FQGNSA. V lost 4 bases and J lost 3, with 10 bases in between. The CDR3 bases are TGTGCCAGCAGCTACCCCGGGAACTACGAGCAGTACTTC. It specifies CASSYPGNYEQYF.

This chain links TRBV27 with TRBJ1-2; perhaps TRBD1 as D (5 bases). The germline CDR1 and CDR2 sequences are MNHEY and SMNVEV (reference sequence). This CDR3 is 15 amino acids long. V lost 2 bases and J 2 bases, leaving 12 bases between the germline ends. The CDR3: CASSLLSPGNYGYTF. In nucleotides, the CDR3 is TGTGCCAGCAGTTTACTCTCGCCAGGGAACTATGGCTACACCTTC.

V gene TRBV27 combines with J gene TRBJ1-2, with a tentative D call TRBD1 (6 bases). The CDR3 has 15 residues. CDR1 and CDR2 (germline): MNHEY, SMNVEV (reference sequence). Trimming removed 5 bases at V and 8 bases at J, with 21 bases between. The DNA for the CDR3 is TGTGCCAGCAGTCCCGGGACATCTGGGGATAGGGGCTACACCTTC. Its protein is CASSPGTSGDRGYTF.

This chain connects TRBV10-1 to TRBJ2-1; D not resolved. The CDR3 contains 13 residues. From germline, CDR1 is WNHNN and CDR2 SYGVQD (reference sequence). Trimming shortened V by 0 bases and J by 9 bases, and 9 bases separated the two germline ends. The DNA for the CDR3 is TGCGCCAGCAGTGAGTCGATGGGAACTGAGCAGTTCTTC. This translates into CASSESMGTEQFF.

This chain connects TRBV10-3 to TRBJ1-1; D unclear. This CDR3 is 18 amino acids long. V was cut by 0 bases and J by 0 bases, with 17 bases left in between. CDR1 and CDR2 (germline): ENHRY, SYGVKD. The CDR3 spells CAISESPAGPTMNTEAFF. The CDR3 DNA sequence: TGTGCCATCAGTGAGTCGCCGGCAGGACCTACTATGAACACTGAAGCTTTCTTT.

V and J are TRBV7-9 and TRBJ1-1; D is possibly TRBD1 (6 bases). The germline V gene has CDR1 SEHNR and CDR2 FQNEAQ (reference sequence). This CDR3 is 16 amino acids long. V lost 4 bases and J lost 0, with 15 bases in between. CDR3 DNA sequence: TGTGCCAGCAGCTCCTACCTGGGACACTTGAACACTGAAGCTTTCTTT. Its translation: CASSSYLGHLNTEAFF.

The CDR3 loop is CASSPEIGAGNSYEQYF. The CDR3 DNA sequence: TGTGCCAGCAGCCCCGAGATTGGGGCGGGAAACTCCTACGAGCAGTACTTC. The rearrangement uses TRBV7-9 and TRBJ2-7, with TRBD2 as a possible D gene (6 bases). Deletions cut 5 bases from V and 0 bases from J, with 20 bases between. Germline V CDR1 and CDR2: SEHNR, FQNEAQ (reference sequence). The CDR3 sequence is 17 residues long.

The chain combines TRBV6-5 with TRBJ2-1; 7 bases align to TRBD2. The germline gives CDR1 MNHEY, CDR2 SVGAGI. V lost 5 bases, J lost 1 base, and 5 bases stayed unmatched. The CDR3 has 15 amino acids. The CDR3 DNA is TGTGCCAGCAGTCCTGTACTAGCGTCCTACAATGAGCAGTTCTTC. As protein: CASSPVLASYNEQFF.

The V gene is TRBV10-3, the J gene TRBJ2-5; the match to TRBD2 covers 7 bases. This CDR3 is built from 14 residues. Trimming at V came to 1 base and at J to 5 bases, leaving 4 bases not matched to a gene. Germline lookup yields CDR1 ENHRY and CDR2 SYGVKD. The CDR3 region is CAISELGSGETQYF. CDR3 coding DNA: TGTGCCATCAGTGAGTTGGGTAGCGGGGAGACCCAGTACTTC.

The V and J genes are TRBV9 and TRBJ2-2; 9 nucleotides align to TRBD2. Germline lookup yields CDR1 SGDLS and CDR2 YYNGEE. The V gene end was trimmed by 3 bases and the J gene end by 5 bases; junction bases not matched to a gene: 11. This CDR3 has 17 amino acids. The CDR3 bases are TGTGCCAGCAGCGATTTCTCCGGGACTAGCAGGACCGGGGAGCTGTTTTTT. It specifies CASSDFSGTSRTGELFF. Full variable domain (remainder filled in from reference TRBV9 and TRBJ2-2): DSGVTQTPKHLITATGQRVTLRCSPRSGDLSVYWYQQSLDQGLQFLIQYYNGEERAKGNILERFSAQQFPDLHSELNLSSLELGDSALYFCASSDFSGTSRTGELFFGEGSRLTVL.